What follows are 29 T cell receptor beta chains derived from one specimen sequenced in a study of shared clonotypes between healthy human individuals. Clones were sequenced by immunoSEQ multiplex PCR, and TCRdb holds only the in-frame ones, with some missing. The sample records about 550,000 clones, over 95% being singletons. As defined, naive CD8 cells were CD45RO-negative and positively selected for CCR7, with terminally differentiated effector memory CD45RA+ cells excluded. The sample taken for sequencing was naive CD8+ T cells sorted from blood. Receptors were obtained from a woman in her twenties or thirties in good health.

The genes are TRBV28 and TRBJ1-1, with D possibly TRBD1 on 5 matching bases. V was cut by 8 bases and J by 1 base, with 14 bases left in between. This CDR3 is built from 14 residues. In germline, CDR1 is MDHEN, CDR2 SYDVKM. CDR3 coding DNA: TGTGCCAGCTCATCCTTTGGGACGAACACTGAAGCTTTCTTT. This codes for CASSSFGTNTEAFF.

The chain is built from TRBV7-9 and TRBJ2-3, with D maybe TRBD2 (5 bases). Germline CDR1 SEHNR, CDR2 FQNEAQ (reference sequence). This CDR3 spans 16 amino acids. Deletions cut 1 base from V and 3 bases from J, with 14 bases between. CDR3 loop: CASSLVRVSGTDTQYF. The CDR3 region has the DNA TGTGCCAGCAGCTTAGTGCGGGTTTCGGGGACAGATACGCAGTATTTT.

J is TRBJ1-5 and V is TRBV7-8, with D perhaps matching TRBD1 (5 bases). Germline V gene data show CDR1 as SGHVS and CDR2 as FQNEAQ. Trimming cost V 4 bases and J 7 bases, with 11 bases left between them. This CDR3 is 13 amino acids long. The CDR3 region is CASSSEGWQPQHF. The CDR3 region has the DNA TGTGCCAGCAGCTCGGAGGGGTGGCAGCCCCAGCATTTT.

The chain combines TRBV27 with TRBJ1-1; the D gene is possibly TRBD1 (6 bases). CDR1 MNHEY and CDR2 SMNVEV come from the germline V gene (reference sequence). Trimming stripped 1 base from V and 5 bases from J, with 11 bases between. This CDR3 region has 14 residues. The CDR3 bases are TGTGCCAGCAGTTTATTTGAAAGGGGGACTGAAGCTTTCTTT. Translated, it gives CASSLFERGTEAFF.

The rearrangement links TRBV9 to TRBJ1-1; 7 bases match TRBD1. In germline, CDR1 is SGDLS, CDR2 YYNGEE. CDR3 length: 13 residues. With 5 bases clipped from V and 4 bases from J, the junction kept 5 bases outside the gene matches. CDR3 DNA: TGTGCCAGCAGTATAACAGGGGTCACTGAAGCTTTCTTT. This sequence encodes CASSITGVTEAFF.

V is TRBV11-2 and J is TRBJ2-7, with D possibly matching TRBD1 (5 bases). The germline gives CDR1 SGHAT, CDR2 FQNNGV. CDR3 size: 12 residues. Trimming pared 4 bases from V and 9 bases from J, leaving 13 bases between. CDR3 coding DNA: TGTGCCAGCAGCTCTCGACAGAGTGGGCAGTACTTC. Translating gives CASSSRQSGQYF.

This sequence joins TRBV18 and TRBJ1-2, with D maybe TRBD1 (6 bases). This CDR3 spans 16 amino acids. Germline CDR1 KGHSH, CDR2 LQKENI. The ends were cut back, 6 bases at V and 1 base at J, with 18 bases in the middle. This chain's CDR3 is CASSLKTGNLNYGYTF. For the CDR3, the DNA is TGTGCCAGCTCCCTCAAAACAGGGAATCTTAACTATGGCTACACCTTC.

This clone appeared a few times. Other nucleotide sequences in the sample specify the same CDR3. The rearrangement links TRBV9 to TRBJ1-1; D is undetermined. In germline, CDR1 is SGDLS, CDR2 YYNGEE. V lost 0 bases, J lost 1 base, and 7 bases lay in between. CDR3 size: 14 residues. The CDR3 sequence: CASSVDGTNTEAFF. The CDR3 DNA sequence: TGTGCCAGCAGCGTAGATGGTACGAACACTGAAGCTTTCTTT. Filled out from reference TRBV9 and TRBJ1-1, the complete variable domain reads DSGVTQTPKHLITATGQRVTLRCSPRSGDLSVYWYQQSLDQGLQFLIQYYNGEERAKGNILERFSAQQFPDLHSELNLSSLELGDSALYFCASSVDGTNTEAFFGQGTRLTVV.

The count of this clone is one. The rearrangement joins TRBV5-6 to TRBJ1-2; TRBD1 might be the D (6 bases). The CDR3 length is 16 residues. The V gene lost 4 bases and the J gene lost 6 bases, with 22 bases spanning the gap. Per germline, CDR1 SGHDT and CDR2 YYEEEE. CDR3 bases: TGTGCCAGCAGCACCGCAGGGGCCGAACATCCCAATGGCTACACCTTC. Its protein product is CASSTAGAEHPNGYTF.

This CDR3 is CASSVYGTSGSGTGELFF. As DNA, the CDR3 is TGTGCCAGCAGCGTATATGGGACTAGCGGGAGTGGCACCGGGGAGCTGTTTTTT. The chain has TRBV9 and TRBJ2-2; TRBD2 aligns across 14 bases. In germline, CDR1 is SGDLS, CDR2 YYNGEE. The V segment lost 1 base and the J segment 4 bases; nucleotides outside the gene matches: 6. This CDR3 contains 18 residues.

This clone was observed once. The genes are TRBV28 and TRBJ1-4; D remains ambiguous. Trimming took off 3 bases at V and 8 bases at J, with 16 bases between the two ends. This CDR3 is built from 15 residues. Looked up from germline, CDR1 is MDHEN and CDR2 is SYDVKM. CDR3 DNA sequence: TGTGCCAGCAGTTTGAAAAGGACCCGTGGAGAAAAACTGTTTTTT. Amino acid sequence: CASSLKRTRGEKLFF.

J is TRBJ1-1 and V is TRBV28; D gene uncertain. The V gene lost 6 bases and the J gene lost 2 bases, with 10 bases spanning the gap. Germline V gene lookup returns CDR1 MDHEN and CDR2 SYDVKM. This CDR3 is 13 amino acids long. The CDR3 protein is CASSLPINTEAFF. CDR3 DNA: TGTGCCAGCAGCCTCCCGATAAACACTGAAGCTTTCTTT.

CDR3 loop: CASSYTNYGYTF. The CDR3 nucleotides are TGTGCCAGCAGTTATACTAACTATGGCTACACCTTC. The chain links TRBV28 to TRBJ1-2; D ambiguous. Germline V gene data show CDR1 as MDHEN and CDR2 as SYDVKM. V lost 4 bases to trimming and J lost 0 bases, with 3 bases between them. This CDR3 has 12 residues.

The gene calls are TRBV18 and TRBJ2-5; tentative D call: TRBD1 (5 bases). CDR1 and CDR2 from the germline V gene are KGHSH and LQKENI. V was shortened by 2 bases and J by 0 bases, with 7 bases between the two germline ends. This CDR3 comprises 14 residues. The CDR3 sequence is CASSPMTDQETQYF. For the CDR3, the DNA is TGTGCCAGCTCACCAATGACAGACCAAGAGACCCAGTACTTC.

J is TRBJ2-3 and V is TRBV25-1; TRBD2 is a possible D gene (6 bases). The V gene's germline CDR1 is MGHDK and CDR2 SYGVNS. CDR3 length: 12 residues. V lost 10 bases to trimming and J lost 6 bases, with 14 bases between them. CDR3 in amino acids: CATIPGVDTQYF. Here the CDR3 DNA reads TGTGCCACAATCCCGGGAGTGGATACGCAGTATTTT.

This chain connects TRBV6-5 to TRBJ2-3; 8 positions agree with TRBD2. CDR3 length: 14 residues. Trimming at V came to 5 bases and at J to 4 bases, leaving 5 bases not matched to a gene. In germline, CDR1 is MNHEY, CDR2 SVGAGI. Here the CDR3 DNA reads TGTGCCAGCAGTACGACTAGCGAGGCAGATACGCAGTATTTT. Its protein is CASSTTSEADTQYF.

The chain combines TRBV5-5 with TRBJ2-2, with 10 bases identical to TRBD2. This CDR3 region has 16 residues. Germline V lookup: CDR1 SGHKS, CDR2 YYEKEE (reference sequence). J lost 5 bases, V lost 4 bases, and 8 bases had no gene match. The CDR3 protein is CASSPRLAGETGELFF. CDR3 sequence (DNA): TGTGCCAGCAGCCCACGACTAGCGGGCGAGACCGGGGAGCTGTTTTTT. The variable domain in full, completed from reference TRBV5-5 and TRBJ2-2, reads DAGVTQSPTHLIKTRGQQVTLRCSPISGHKSVSWYQQVLGQGPQFIFQYYEKEERGRGNFPDRFSARQFPNYSSELNVNALLLGDSALYLCASSPRLAGETGELFFGEGSRLTVL.

The chain couples TRBV28 to TRBJ2-7; TRBD1 might be the D (5 bases). V lost 7 bases to trimming and J lost 2 bases, with 15 bases between them. Germline V CDR1 and CDR2: MDHEN, SYDVKM. This CDR3 has 14 residues. The CDR3 coding sequence is TGTGCCAGCAACATTTGGCAGGGCACCTACGAGCAGTACTTC. It encodes CASNIWQGTYEQYF.

This sequence joins TRBV4-1 and TRBJ1-2; D is possibly TRBD1 (5 bases). In germline, CDR1 is MGHRA, CDR2 YSYEKL. The CDR3 is 14 amino acids. Trimming shortened V by 4 bases and J by 2 bases, and 11 bases separated the two germline ends. The CDR3 nucleotides are TGCGCCAGCAGCCCCGGGACTGCCAACTATGGCTACACCTTC. It translates to CASSPGTANYGYTF.

The chain links TRBV21-1 to TRBJ2-7; TRBD2, as called in the table, went unchecked against the DNA. TRBV21-1 is an annotated pseudogene. The CDR3 contains 17 residues. The CDR3 nucleotides are TGTGCCAGCAGCAAAGTGGGCGATAGCGGGAGGGCCTACGAGCAGTACTTC. Residues: CASSKVGDSGRAYEQYF.

This clone was seen only once. This rearrangement joins TRBV19 to TRBJ2-5; the D gene is possibly TRBD2 (5 bases). This CDR3 is 15 amino acids long. Germline V gene lookup returns CDR1 LNHDA and CDR2 SQIVND (reference sequence). The germline V and J ends were trimmed by 3 bases and 4 bases, with 15 bases remaining between them. The CDR3 loop reads CASSMTTTFGETQYF. For the CDR3, the DNA is TGTGCCAGTAGTATGACTACCACGTTTGGAGAGACCCAGTACTTC. Combining the CDR3 with reference TRBV19 and TRBJ2-5 gives the whole variable domain DGGITQSPKYLFRKEGQNVTLSCEQNLNHDAMYWYRQDPGQGLRLIYYSQIVNDFQKGDIAEGYSVSREKKESFPLTVTSAQKNPTAFYLCASSMTTTFGETQYFGPGTRLLVL.

The rearrangement joins TRBV30 to TRBJ1-2; D is unclear. Germline CDR1 is GTSNPN and CDR2 is SVGIG (reference sequence). The CDR3 consists of 14 residues. V shed 3 bases and J shed 6 bases, with 17 bases lying between them. The CDR3, as DNA: TGTGCCTGGAGCGATGTGGCCAAGGCGAATGGCTACACCTTC. This translates into CAWSDVAKANGYTF.

The DNA of the CDR3 is TGTGCCAGTAGTATAGCCACCGGGGAGCTGTTTTTT. It codes for CASSIATGELFF. The chain joins TRBV19 to TRBJ2-2; D gene uncertain. From germline, CDR1 is LNHDA and CDR2 SQIVND (reference sequence). The CDR3 is made up of 12 amino acids. V dropped 1 base and J dropped 4 bases, with 1 base sitting between them.

V is TRBV28 and J is TRBJ2-7, with TRBD2 matching over 8 bases. Per germline, CDR1 MDHEN and CDR2 SYDVKM. The trim removed 6 bases at V and 5 bases at J, leaving 9 bases unmatched. The CDR3 has 14 amino acids. In DNA form, the CDR3 reads TGTGCCAGCAGCACAGCGGGAGCCGTCGACGAGCAGTACTTC. This sequence encodes CASSTAGAVDEQYF.

This chain joins TRBV19 and TRBJ2-2; D possibly matches TRBD1 or TRBD2 (6 bases each). V was cut by 0 bases and J by 1 base, with 9 bases left in between. The germline gives CDR1 LNHDA, CDR2 SQIVND (reference sequence). This CDR3 comprises 16 residues. CDR3 nucleotides: TGTGCCAGTAGTATAGAAAGGGGGGTGAACACCGGGGAGCTGTTTTTT. Its protein is CASSIERGVNTGELFF.

The J gene is TRBJ2-5, the V gene TRBV2; TRBD1 matches 7 bases. The J call may be wrong; the DNA end is better matched by TRBJ2-7. The CDR3 runs to 13 residues. Germline CDR1 SNHLY, CDR2 FYNNEI. In DNA form, the CDR3 reads TGTGCCAGCAGTGCGGGACAGAGCTACGAGCAGTACTTC. This codes for CASSAGQSYEQYF.

This clone was recorded only once. The gene calls are TRBV28 and TRBJ2-5; a weak D match, TRBD2 (5 bases). The germline CDR1 and CDR2 sequences are MDHEN and SYDVKM. The CDR3 has 14 residues. Trimming stripped 4 bases from V and 3 bases from J, with 12 bases between. CDR3 DNA sequence: TGTGCCAGCAGTTCCCTGGACGGGGAAGAGACCCAGTACTTC. This gives the protein CASSSLDGEETQYF.

V usage is TRBV19 and J usage is TRBJ2-1, with 8 bases identical to TRBD2. The trim removed 3 bases at V and 7 bases at J, leaving 8 bases unmatched. This CDR3 spans 15 amino acids. Per germline, CDR1 LNHDA and CDR2 SQIVND (reference sequence). The DNA for the CDR3 is TGTGCCAGTAGTATCGCAGCGGGAGATTGGAATGAGCAGTTCTTC. Encoded protein: CASSIAAGDWNEQFF.

This clone was detected only once. This chain links TRBV27 with TRBJ2-3; 8 nucleotides line up with TRBD2. This CDR3 is built from 18 residues. Germline V CDR1 and CDR2: MNHEY, SMNVEV (reference sequence). J was trimmed by 2 bases and V by 4 bases; bases with no gene match: 14. CDR3 residues: CASSSPTPSGSFTDTQYF. In DNA, the CDR3 is TGTGCCAGCAGTTCTCCGACCCCAAGCGGGAGTTTCACAGATACGCAGTATTTT.